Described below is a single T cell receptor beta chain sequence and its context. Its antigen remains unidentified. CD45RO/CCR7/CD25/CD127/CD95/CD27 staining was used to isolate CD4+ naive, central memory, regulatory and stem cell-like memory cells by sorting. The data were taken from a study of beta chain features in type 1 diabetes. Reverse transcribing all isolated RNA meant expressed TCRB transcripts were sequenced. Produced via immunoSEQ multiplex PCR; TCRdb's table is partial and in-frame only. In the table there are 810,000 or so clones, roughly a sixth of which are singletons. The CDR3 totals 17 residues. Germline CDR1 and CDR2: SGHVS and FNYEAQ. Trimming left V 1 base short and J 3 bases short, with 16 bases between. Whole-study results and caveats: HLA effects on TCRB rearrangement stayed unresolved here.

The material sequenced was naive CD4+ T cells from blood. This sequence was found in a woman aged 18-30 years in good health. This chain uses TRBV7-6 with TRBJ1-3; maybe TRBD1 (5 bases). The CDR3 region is CASSLVRGGAIGNTIYF. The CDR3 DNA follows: TGTGCCAGCAGCTTAGTCCGAGGAGGGGCAATTGGAAACACCATATATTTT.